This is a list of T cell receptor beta chains from one sample in a study of regulatory T cells in long-lasting Graves disease. TCRdb re-analysed the multiplex PCR reads in MiXCR, keeping a single row per CDR3 protein. The repertoire includes more than 450,000 distinct CDR3 sequences, 9.5% to 15% of them detected once, and approximately 9.6% sits in the top ten. These data were also reused for a study on T cells in Graves' hyperthyroidism and ophthalmopathy.

This specimen was peripheral blood mononuclear cells (PBMCs), taken at new diagnosis, from a patient treated with antithyroid drugs. The source of these receptors is a woman aged 30 to 39 with Graves disease. Both conserved end residues are part of each CDR3. Each record gives: V gene, J gene, CDR3 protein.

>TRBV6-2/TRBV6-3|TRBJ2-7
CASSYSKGSAYEQYF
>TRBV14|TRBJ1-5
CASSQGSRDQPQHF
>TRBV7-9|TRBJ2-2
CASSPDWNTGELFF
>TRBV7-2|TRBJ1-2
CASSLEVTSNYGYTF
>TRBV10-3|TRBJ1-3
CAISDPQRQGARNTIYF
>TRBV6-1|TRBJ2-1
CASSGSRYFYNEQFF
>TRBV4-1|TRBJ2-1
CASSQDLGSTYNEQFF
>TRBV3-1|TRBJ2-4
CASSRGTKKGWAKNIQYF
>TRBV29-1|TRBJ1-2
CSVGQNAPYGYTF
>TRBV20-1|TRBJ2-2
CSARAGQGPGELFF
>TRBV20-1|TRBJ1-5
CSASMAIHSNQPQHF
>TRBV28|TRBJ2-1
CASSRTGTSGSYEQFF
>TRBV6-1|TRBJ1-5
CASIRGISNQPQHF
>TRBV12-3/TRBV12-4|TRBJ2-1
CASGGPGTGINNEQFF
>TRBV20-1|TRBJ2-3
CSARDPISTDTQYF
>TRBV2|TRBJ1-1
CASSGQALTEAFF
>TRBV7-9|TRBJ2-2
CASSLVLGLNTGELFF
>TRBV24-1|TRBJ1-1
CATSPGGAEAFF
>TRBV3-1|TRBJ1-5
CASSQADISNQPQHF
>TRBV19|TRBJ2-3
CASSSSLAGAPLETQYF
>TRBV6-5|TRBJ2-7
CASSYSRGLYEQYF
>TRBV6-5|TRBJ1-2
CASSSAANFGYTF
>TRBV27|TRBJ2-2
CASRTRVGGELFF
>TRBV28|TRBJ1-2
CASSFSDRKTGYTF
>TRBV12-3/TRBV12-4|TRBJ1-1
CASNRNMNTEAFF
>TRBV19|TRBJ1-1
CASRTDRKNTEAFF
>TRBV9|TRBJ2-7
CASSALADATGEQYF
>TRBV9|TRBJ1-1
CASSPRGGMNTEAFF
>TRBV18|TRBJ2-7
CASSPPRVSSYEQYF
>TRBV27|TRBJ1-2
CASSSGLDYGYTF
>TRBV4-1|TRBJ2-7
CASSHLSSSYSYEQYF
>TRBV12-3/TRBV12-4|TRBJ2-7
CASSPHAGTSGADYEQYF
>TRBV24-1|TRBJ2-5
CATSDFAADQETQYF
>TRBV11-2|TRBJ2-5
CASSLDRSKTQYF
>TRBV2|TRBJ2-1
CASSVGTGRYNEQFF
>TRBV12-3/TRBV12-4|TRBJ2-1
CASSFGVAGGDYNEQFF
>TRBV28|TRBJ2-1
CASSSPGTSGSYNEQFF
>TRBV20-1|TRBJ2-7
CSARKPDSLYEQYF
>TRBV6-1|TRBJ1-1
CASSEQVGTEAFF
>TRBV12-3/TRBV12-4|TRBJ2-3
CASSPGTSGTVTQYF
>TRBV15|TRBJ2-7
CATSSTWLGTYEQYF
>TRBV5-1|TRBJ1-6
CASSAQTGNNSPLHF
>TRBV12-3/TRBV12-4|TRBJ1-1
CASSSGTGFSMNTEAFF
>TRBV4-1|TRBJ2-1
CASSHVSGPGSYNEQFF
>TRBV9|TRBJ2-1
CASSVGGSEQFF
>TRBV3-1|TRBJ1-1
CASSPWGWGASTEAFF
>TRBV29-1|TRBJ2-3
CSVERLAGDTDTQYF
>TRBV3-1|TRBJ1-4
CASSQDYEKLFF
>TRBV7-9|TRBJ1-5
CASSWGFDQPQHF
>TRBV28|TRBJ1-1
CASSLWGRLSTEAFF
>TRBV14|TRBJ2-7
CASSQGVKQYF
>TRBV11-2|TRBJ2-1
CASSFWARRGEQFF
>TRBV10-3|TRBJ2-7
CAISEKGTYEQYF
>TRBV11-2|TRBJ1-1
CASSPDRYTEAFF
>TRBV4-1|TRBJ1-2
CASSQEGGARGYTF
>TRBV20-1|TRBJ2-5
CSDLSQETQYF
>TRBV19|TRBJ1-6
CASSIWGSQGSPLHF
>TRBV2|TRBJ2-7
CASSARPSYEQYF
>TRBV30|TRBJ2-3
CAWTPRGGTDTQYF